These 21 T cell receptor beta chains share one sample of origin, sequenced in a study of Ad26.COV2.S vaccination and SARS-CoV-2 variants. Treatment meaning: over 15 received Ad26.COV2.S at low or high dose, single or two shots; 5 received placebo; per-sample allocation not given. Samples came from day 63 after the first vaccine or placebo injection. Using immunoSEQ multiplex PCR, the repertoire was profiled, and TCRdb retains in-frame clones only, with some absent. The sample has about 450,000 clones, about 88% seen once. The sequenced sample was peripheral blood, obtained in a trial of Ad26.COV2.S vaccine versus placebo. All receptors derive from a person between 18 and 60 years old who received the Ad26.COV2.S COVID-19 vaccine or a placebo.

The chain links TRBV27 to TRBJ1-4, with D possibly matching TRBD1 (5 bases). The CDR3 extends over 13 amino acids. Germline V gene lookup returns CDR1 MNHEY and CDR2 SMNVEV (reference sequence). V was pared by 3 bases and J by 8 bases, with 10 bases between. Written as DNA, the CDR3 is TGTGCCAGCAGTTTGGCAGGGACGGAAAAACTGTTTTTT. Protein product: CASSLAGTEKLFF. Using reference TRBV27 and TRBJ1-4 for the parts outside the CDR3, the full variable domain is EAQVTQNPRYLITVTGKKLTVTCSQNMNHEYMSWYRQDPGLGLRQIYYSMNVEVTDKGDVPEGYKVSRKEKRNFPLILESPSPNQTSLYFCASSLAGTEKLFFGSGTQLSVL.

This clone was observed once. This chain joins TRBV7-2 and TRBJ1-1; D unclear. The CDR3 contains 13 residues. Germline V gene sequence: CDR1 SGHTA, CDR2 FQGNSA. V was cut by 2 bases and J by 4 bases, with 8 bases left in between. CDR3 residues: CASSLNAPTEAFF. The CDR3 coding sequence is TGTGCCAGCAGCTTAAACGCGCCCACTGAAGCTTTCTTT.

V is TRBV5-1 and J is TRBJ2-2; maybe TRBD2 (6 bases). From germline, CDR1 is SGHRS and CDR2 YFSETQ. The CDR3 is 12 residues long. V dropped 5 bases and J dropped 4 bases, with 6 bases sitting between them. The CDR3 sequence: CASREGTGELFF. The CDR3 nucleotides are TGCGCCAGCAGGGAGGGCACCGGGGAGCTGTTTTTT.

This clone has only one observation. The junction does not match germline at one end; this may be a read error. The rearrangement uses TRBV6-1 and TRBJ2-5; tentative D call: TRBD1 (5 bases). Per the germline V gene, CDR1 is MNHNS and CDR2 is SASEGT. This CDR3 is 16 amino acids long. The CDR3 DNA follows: TGTGCCAGCAGCGAAGCAAAAAGGGGTTTGAGGGAGACCCAGTACTTC. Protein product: CASSEAKRGLRETQYF.

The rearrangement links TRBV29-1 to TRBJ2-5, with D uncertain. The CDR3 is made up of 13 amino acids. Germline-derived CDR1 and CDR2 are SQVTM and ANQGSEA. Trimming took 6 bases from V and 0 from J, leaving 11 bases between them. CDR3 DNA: TGCAGCGTCCCAGGACGGAACCAAGAGACCCAGTACTTC. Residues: CSVPGRNQETQYF.

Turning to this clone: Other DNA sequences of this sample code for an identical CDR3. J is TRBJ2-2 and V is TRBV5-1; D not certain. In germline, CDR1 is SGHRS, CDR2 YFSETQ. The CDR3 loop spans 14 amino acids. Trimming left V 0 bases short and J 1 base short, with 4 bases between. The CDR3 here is CASSLGQNTGELFF. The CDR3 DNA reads TGCGCCAGCAGCTTGGGTCAGAACACCGGGGAGCTGTTTTTT. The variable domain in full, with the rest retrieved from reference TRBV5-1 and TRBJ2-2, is KAGVTQTPRYLIKTRGQQVTLSCSPISGHRSVSWYQQTPGQGLQFLFEYFSETQRNKGNFPGRFSGRQFSNSRSEMNVSTLELGDSALYLCASSLGQNTGELFFGEGSRLTVL.

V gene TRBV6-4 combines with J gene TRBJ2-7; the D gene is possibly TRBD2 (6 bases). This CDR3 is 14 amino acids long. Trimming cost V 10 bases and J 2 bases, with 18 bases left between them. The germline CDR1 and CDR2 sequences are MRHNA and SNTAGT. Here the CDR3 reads CAKSPGLPTYEQYV. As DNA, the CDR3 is TGTGCCAAGTCGCCGGGACTCCCGACCTACGAGCAGTACGTC.

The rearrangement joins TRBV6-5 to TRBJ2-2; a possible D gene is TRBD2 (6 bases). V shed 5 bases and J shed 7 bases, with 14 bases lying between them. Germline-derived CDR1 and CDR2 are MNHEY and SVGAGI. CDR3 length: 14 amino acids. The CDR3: CASSNYLSGGELFF. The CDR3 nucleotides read TGTGCCAGCAGTAACTACCTTAGCGGCGGGGAGCTGTTTTTT.

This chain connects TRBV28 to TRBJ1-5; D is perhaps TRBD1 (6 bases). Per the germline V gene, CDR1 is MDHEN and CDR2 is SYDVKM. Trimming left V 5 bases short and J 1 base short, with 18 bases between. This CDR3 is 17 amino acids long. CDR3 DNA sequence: TGTGCCAGCAGTACCCCCATGGGGGGCAGAAGCAATCAGCCCCAGCATTTT. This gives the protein CASSTPMGGRSNQPQHF.

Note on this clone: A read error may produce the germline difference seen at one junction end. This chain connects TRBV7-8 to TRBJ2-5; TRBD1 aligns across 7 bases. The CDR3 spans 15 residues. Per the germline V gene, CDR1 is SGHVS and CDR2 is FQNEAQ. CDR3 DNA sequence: TGTGCCAGCACCTTACAGGGGAACCTCCGGGAGACCCAGTACTTC. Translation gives CASTLQGNLRETQYF. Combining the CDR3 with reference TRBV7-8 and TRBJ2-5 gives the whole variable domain GAGVSQSPRYKVAKRGQDVALRCDPISGHVSLFWYQQALGQGPEFLTYFQNEAQLDKSGLPSDRFFAERPEGSVSTLKIQRTQQEDSAVYLCASTLQGNLRETQYFGPGTRLLVL.

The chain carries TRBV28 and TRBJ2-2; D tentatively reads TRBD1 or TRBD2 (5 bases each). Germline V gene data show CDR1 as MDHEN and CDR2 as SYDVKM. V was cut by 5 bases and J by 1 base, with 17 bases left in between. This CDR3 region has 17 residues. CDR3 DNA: TGTGCCAGCAGTCATCCCCCGGGGACGAGGAACACCGGGGAGCTGTTTTTT. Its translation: CASSHPPGTRNTGELFF. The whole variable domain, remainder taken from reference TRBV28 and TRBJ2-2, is DVKVTQSSRYLVKRTGEKVFLECVQDMDHENMFWYRQDPGLGLRLIYFSYDVKMKEKGDIPEGYSVSREKKERFSLILESASTNQTSMYLCASSHPPGTRNTGELFFGEGSRLTVL.

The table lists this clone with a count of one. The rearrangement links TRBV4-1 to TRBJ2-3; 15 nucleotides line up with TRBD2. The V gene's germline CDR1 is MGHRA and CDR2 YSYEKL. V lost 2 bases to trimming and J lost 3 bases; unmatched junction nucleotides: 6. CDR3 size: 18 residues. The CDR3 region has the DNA TGCGCCAGCAGCCAACGGGGGACTAGCGGGGGGATGACAGATACGCAGTATTTT. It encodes CASSQRGTSGGMTDTQYF.

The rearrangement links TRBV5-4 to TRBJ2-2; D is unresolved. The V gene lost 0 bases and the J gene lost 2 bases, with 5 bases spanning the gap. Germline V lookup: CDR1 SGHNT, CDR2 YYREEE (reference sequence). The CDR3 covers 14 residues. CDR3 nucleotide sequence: TGTGCCAGCAGCTTGGGGGATAACACCGGGGAGCTGTTTTTT. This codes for CASSLGDNTGELFF.

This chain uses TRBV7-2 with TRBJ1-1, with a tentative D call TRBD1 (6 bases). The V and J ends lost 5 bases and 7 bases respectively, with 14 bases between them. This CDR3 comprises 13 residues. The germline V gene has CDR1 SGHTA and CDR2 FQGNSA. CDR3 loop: CASSPGTHREAFF. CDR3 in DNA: TGTGCCAGCAGCCCAGGGACACACCGTGAAGCTTTCTTT.

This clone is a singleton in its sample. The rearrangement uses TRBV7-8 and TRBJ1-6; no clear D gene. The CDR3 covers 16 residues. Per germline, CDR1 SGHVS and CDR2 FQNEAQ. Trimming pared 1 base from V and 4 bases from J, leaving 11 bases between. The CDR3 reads CASSLGTEAYNSPLHF. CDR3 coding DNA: TGTGCCAGCAGCTTAGGTACAGAAGCGTATAATTCACCCCTCCACTTT.

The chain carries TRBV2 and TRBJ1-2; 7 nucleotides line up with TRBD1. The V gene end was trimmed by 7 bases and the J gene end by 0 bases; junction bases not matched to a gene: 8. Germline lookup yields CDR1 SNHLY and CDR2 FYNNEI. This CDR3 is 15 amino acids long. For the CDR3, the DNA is TGTGCCAGCAAGACAGGGCCTCAATCTAACTATGGCTACACCTTC. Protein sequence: CASKTGPQSNYGYTF.

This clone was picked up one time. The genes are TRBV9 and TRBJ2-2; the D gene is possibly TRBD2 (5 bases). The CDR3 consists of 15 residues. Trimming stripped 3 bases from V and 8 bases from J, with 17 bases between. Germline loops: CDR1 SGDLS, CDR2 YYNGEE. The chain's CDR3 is CASSAPGLPTGELFF. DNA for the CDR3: TGTGCCAGCAGCGCACCAGGACTCCCTACGGGGGAGCTGTTTTTT. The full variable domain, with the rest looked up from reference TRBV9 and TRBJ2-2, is DSGVTQTPKHLITATGQRVTLRCSPRSGDLSVYWYQQSLDQGLQFLIQYYNGEERAKGNILERFSAQQFPDLHSELNLSSLELGDSALYFCASSAPGLPTGELFFGEGSRLTVL.

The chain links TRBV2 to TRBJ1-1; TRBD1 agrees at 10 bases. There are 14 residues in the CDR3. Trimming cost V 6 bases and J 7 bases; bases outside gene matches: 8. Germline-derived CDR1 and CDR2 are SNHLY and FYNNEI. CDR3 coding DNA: TGTGCCAGCAGCCGGGACAGGGGAATAGGTGAAGCTTTCTTT. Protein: CASSRDRGIGEAFF.

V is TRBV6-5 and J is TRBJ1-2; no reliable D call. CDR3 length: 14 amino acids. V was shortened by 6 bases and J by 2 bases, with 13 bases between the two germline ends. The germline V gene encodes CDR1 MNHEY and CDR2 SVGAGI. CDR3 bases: TGTGCCAGCAGCTTGGGGTGGGGAAACTATGGCTACACCTTC. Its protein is CASSLGWGNYGYTF.

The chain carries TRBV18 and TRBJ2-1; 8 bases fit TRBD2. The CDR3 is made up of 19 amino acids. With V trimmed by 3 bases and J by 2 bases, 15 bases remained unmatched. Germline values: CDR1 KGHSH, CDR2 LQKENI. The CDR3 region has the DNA TGTGCCAGCTCACCTAAAAACCCAAAAAGCGGGAGTACCTACAATGAGCAGTTCTTC. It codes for CASSPKNPKSGSTYNEQFF.

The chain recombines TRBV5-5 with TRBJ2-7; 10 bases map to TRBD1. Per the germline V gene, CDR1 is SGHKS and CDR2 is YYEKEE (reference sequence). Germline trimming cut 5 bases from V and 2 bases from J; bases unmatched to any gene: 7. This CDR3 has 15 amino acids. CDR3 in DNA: TGTGCCAGCAGGGCGGACAGGGGGGTCGCCTACGAGCAGTACTTC. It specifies CASRADRGVAYEQYF. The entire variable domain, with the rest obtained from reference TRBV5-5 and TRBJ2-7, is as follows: DAGVTQSPTHLIKTRGQQVTLRCSPISGHKSVSWYQQVLGQGPQFIFQYYEKEERGRGNFPDRFSARQFPNYSSELNVNALLLGDSALYLCASRADRGVAYEQYFGPGTRLTVT.